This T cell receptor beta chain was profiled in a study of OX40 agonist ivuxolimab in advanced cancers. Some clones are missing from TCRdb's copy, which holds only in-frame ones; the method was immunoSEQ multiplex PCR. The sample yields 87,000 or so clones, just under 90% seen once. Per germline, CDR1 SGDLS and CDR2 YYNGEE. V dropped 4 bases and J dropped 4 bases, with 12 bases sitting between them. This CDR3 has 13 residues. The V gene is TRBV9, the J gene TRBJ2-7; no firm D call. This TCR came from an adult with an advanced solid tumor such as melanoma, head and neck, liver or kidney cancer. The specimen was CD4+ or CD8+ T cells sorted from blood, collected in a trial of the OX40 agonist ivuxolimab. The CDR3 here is CASSLTDQYEQYF. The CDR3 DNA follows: TGTGCCAGCAGCCTAACGGACCAATACGAGCAGTACTTC.